This T cell receptor (beta chain) was recorded in a study of blood T cells in healthy people across ages. With a J-beta primer mix and a sample-barcoded 5' primer, a second PCR ran roughly 6 to 12 cycles. TCRdb re-analysed the 5' RACE reads in MiXCR, keeping a single row per CDR3 protein. The data show roughly 800,000 distinct CDR3 sequences, nearly 60% seen once. The CDR3 covers 16 residues. J was trimmed by 5 bases and V by 4 bases; bases with no gene match: 8. Germline loops: CDR1 SGHTA, CDR2 FQGNSA. The source material was blood. The V gene is TRBV7-2, the J gene TRBJ2-5; 12 nucleotides agree with TRBD2. The receptor's source is a man between 25 and 39 years old in good health. The CDR3 DNA sequence: TGTGCCAGCAGCTCCGGGACTAGCGGGCTAGGGGAGACCCAGTACTTC. Its translation: CASSSGTSGLGETQYF.